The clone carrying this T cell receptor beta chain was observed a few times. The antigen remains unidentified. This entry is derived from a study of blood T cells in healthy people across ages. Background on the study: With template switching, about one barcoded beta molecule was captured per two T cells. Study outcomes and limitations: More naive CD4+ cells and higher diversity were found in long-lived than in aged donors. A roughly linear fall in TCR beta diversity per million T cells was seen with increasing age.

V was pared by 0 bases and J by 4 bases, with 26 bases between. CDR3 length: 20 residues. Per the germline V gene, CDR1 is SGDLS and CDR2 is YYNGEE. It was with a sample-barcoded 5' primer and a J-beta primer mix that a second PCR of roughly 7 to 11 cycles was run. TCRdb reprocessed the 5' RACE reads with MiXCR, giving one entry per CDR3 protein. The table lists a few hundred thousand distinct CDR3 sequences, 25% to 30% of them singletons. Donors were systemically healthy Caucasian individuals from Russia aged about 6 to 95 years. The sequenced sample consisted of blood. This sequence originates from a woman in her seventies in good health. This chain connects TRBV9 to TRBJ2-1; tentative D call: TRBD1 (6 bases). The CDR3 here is CASSVALPTGPTLLYNEQFF. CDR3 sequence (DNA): TGTGCCAGCAGCGTAGCTCTCCCGACAGGTCCCACCCTACTATACAATGAGCAGTTCTTC.